This TCR beta chain comes out of a study of beta chain features in type 1 diabetes. Study results and limitations: Across all four CD4+ subsets, people with type 1 diabetes showed modestly shorter TCRB CDR3s.

The sequenced template was cDNA made from the entire isolated RNA. Clones were read by immunoSEQ multiplex PCR, and TCRdb kept only the in-frame ones, dropping some. The table records approximately 270,000 clones, 13% to 15% of them present only once. This clone turned up a few times. The antigen remains unidentified. The receptor was isolated from a man in his thirties or forties with type 1 diabetes. Sequences were obtained from naive CD4+ T cells from blood.

Here the CDR3 DNA reads TGTGCCAGCAGCCAAGGGCGACACGGCTCTGGAAACACCATATATTTT. Translated, it gives CASSQGRHGSGNTIYF. The chain uses TRBV4-2 and TRBJ1-3; D gene ambiguous. Germline V gene data show CDR1 as LGHNA and CDR2 as YNFKEQ. The CDR3 runs 16 residues. The V end was cut by 1 base, the J end by 0 bases, with 10 bases between.